This TCR beta chain was observed in a study of cytomegalovirus exposure and HLA in healthy donors. Study background: Of roughly 400 genotyped donors, about 80% clustered with self-reported Caucasian donors.

Germline CDR1 KGHSH, CDR2 LQKENI. With 4 bases clipped from V and 1 base from J, the junction kept 2 bases outside the gene matches. The CDR3 runs to 14 residues. This clone was seen a single time. Its specificity is not known. PCR employed 60 Vbeta and 13 Jbeta primers. Profiling relied on immunoSEQ multiplex PCR, and the TCRdb table lists in-frame clones only, not all of them. Among 120,000 or so clones listed, 86% were seen once. Study findings and constraints: Reported findings show TCR beta sequences accurately forecast HLA-A and HLA-B alleles in most subjects.

The chain carries TRBV18 and TRBJ1-1, with 8 nucleotides matching TRBD1. This receptor was taken from a middle-aged man in good health and CMV-seronegative. The sample comprised PBMCs. The CDR3 spells CASSLTGANTEAFF. CDR3 nucleotide sequence: TGTGCCAGCTCACTGACAGGGGCGAACACTGAAGCTTTCTTT.